These 10 T cell receptor beta chains share one sample of origin, sequenced in a study of blood T cells in healthy people across ages. Using a J-beta primer mix together with a sample-barcoded 5' primer, a second PCR was run for roughly 7 to 11 cycles. Using its own MiXCR run on the 5' RACE reads, TCRdb lists one record per CDR3 protein. The sample yields over 1,200,000 distinct CDR3 sequences, roughly 59% seen once. Sample: blood. The receptors stem from a young man in good health.

The chain uses TRBV6-2 or TRBV6-3 and TRBJ2-7; D perhaps matches TRBD1 (6 bases). The CDR3 loop spans 13 amino acids. CDR1 and CDR2 (germline): MNHEY, SVGEGT. V lost 5 bases, J lost 5 bases, and 13 bases lay in between. This CDR3 is CASSQGTAHEQYF. The CDR3 region has the DNA TGTGCCAGCAGTCAGGGGACGGCGCACGAGCAGTACTTC.

The gene calls are TRBV20-1 and TRBJ2-1, with D perhaps TRBD2 (5 bases). Trimming removed 6 bases from V and 7 bases from J, with 25 bases in between. Germline CDR1 and CDR2: DFQATT and SNEGSKA (reference sequence). The CDR3 consists of 16 residues. The DNA for the CDR3 is TGCAGTGCGGATGGAACTAGAACCGGATACAAGAATGAGCAGTTCTTC. This encodes CSADGTRTGYKNEQFF.

This clonotype turned up a few times. The chain's CDR3 is CASSQDRLAGTYEQYF. The CDR3 region has the DNA TGTGCCAGCAGCCAAGATCGGCTAGCGGGGACCTACGAGCAGTACTTC. This chain links TRBV4-2 with TRBJ2-7; 9 nucleotides agree with TRBD2. CDR3 length: 16 amino acids. Germline assignment: CDR1 LGHNA and CDR2 YNFKEQ. Trimming at V came to 0 bases and at J to 2 bases, leaving 5 bases not matched to a gene.

The chain links TRBV7-2 to TRBJ2-3; the match to TRBD2 covers 11 bases. The length of the CDR3 is 17 residues. V gave up 0 bases and J gave up 2 bases; unmatched junction bases: 4. Germline assignment: CDR1 SGHTA and CDR2 FQGNSA. The CDR3: CASSLARLAGPTDTQYF. CDR3 bases: TGTGCCAGCAGCTTAGCCAGACTAGCGGGGCCCACAGATACGCAGTATTTT.

The J gene is TRBJ2-7, the V gene TRBV20-1; either TRBD1 or TRBD2 may supply D (5 bases each). The end of the DNA is better explained by TRBJ2-5, so the J call may be wrong. Germline assignment: CDR1 DFQATT and CDR2 SNEGSKA (reference sequence). The CDR3 is made up of 14 amino acids. CDR3 in DNA: TGCAGTGCTAGAGAAGAGGGGTGGGGAAAGACCCAGTACTTC. Its translation is CSAREEGWGKTQYF.

This clonotype has just a few counts. V gene TRBV3-1 combines with J gene TRBJ2-7, with D unclear. Germline V gene data show CDR1 as LGHDT and CDR2 as YNNKEL (reference sequence). The CDR3 consists of 17 residues. Deletions cut 0 bases from V and 0 bases from J, with 15 bases between. CDR3 sequence: CASSQDRSAFSSYEQYF. The CDR3 bases are TGTGCCAGCAGCCAAGATCGTTCGGCGTTTAGCTCCTACGAGCAGTACTTC.

This rearrangement joins TRBV11-3 to TRBJ2-3; 9 bases match TRBD2. The CDR3 covers 18 residues. Germline loops: CDR1 SGHNT, CDR2 YENEEA. With V trimmed by 4 bases and J by 1 base, 12 bases remained unmatched. The CDR3 bases are TGTGCCAGCAGCTCTGGGTTAGCGGGGGAAACGGGCACAGATACGCAGTATTTT. Residues: CASSSGLAGETGTDTQYF.

The sample holds a few counts of this clonotype. The chain has TRBV12-3 or TRBV12-4 and TRBJ1-2; D is unclear. The CDR3 is made up of 13 amino acids. V lost 2 bases and J 7 bases, leaving 11 bases between the germline ends. The CDR3 nucleotides read TGTGCCAGCAGTTTAACGCAGCCCGGTGGCTACACCTTC. This gives the protein CASSLTQPGGYTF.

The sample holds a few counts of this clonotype. V gene TRBV4-1 combines with J gene TRBJ2-3; 7 bases line up with TRBD2. The CDR3 loop spans 16 amino acids. V lost 7 bases, J lost 2 bases, and 12 bases stayed unmatched. The germline V gene has CDR1 MGHRA and CDR2 YSYEKL. The CDR3 sequence is CASKVELAGLTDTQYF. CDR3 coding DNA: TGCGCCAGCAAGGTGGAGTTAGCGGGCCTCACAGATACGCAGTATTTT.

The chain employs TRBV11-2 and TRBJ2-7; maybe TRBD2 (5 bases). The CDR3 is 12 amino acids. V lost 11 bases and J 1 base, leaving 12 bases between the germline ends. From germline, CDR1 is SGHAT and CDR2 FQNNGV. CDR3 loop: CAAGVPSYEQYF. CDR3 nucleotide sequence: TGTGCCGCCGGGGTACCTTCCTACGAGCAGTACTTC.